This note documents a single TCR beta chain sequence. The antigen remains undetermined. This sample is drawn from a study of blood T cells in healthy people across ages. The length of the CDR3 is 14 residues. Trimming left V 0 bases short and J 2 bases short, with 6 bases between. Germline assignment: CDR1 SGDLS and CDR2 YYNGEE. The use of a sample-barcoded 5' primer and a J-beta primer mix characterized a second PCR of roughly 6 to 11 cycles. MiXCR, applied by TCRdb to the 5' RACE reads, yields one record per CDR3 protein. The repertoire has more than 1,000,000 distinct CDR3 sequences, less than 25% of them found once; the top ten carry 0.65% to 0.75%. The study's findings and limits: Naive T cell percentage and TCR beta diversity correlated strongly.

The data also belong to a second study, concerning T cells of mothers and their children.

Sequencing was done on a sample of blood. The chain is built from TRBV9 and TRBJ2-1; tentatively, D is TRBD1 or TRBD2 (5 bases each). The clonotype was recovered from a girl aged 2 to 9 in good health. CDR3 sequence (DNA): TGTGCCAGCAGCGTAGGGGGGACCTACAATGAGCAGTTCTTC. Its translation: CASSVGGTYNEQFF.